The 6 T cell receptor beta chains given below trace back to one sample, sequenced in a study of T cell clones after liver transplantation. TCRbeta sequences of proliferating CFSE-low MLR cells were labeled alloreactive. Their cognate antigens are unknown. Sequenced by immunoSEQ multiplex PCR; TCRdb stores in-frame clones only, minus some. The sample shows some 5,100 clones, roughly 30% of them seen only once. Sequencing used CD4+ T cells from cultured PBMCs. These receptors were collected from a human patient who received a liver transplant. Part of the T cell pool may stem from the graft donor.

This sequence joins TRBV5-1 and TRBJ1-4; D uncertain. Germline assignment: CDR1 SGHRS and CDR2 YFSETQ. The CDR3 spans 13 residues. Trimming took 6 bases from V and 7 from J, leaving 13 bases between them. The CDR3 protein is CASNERVGEKLFF. CDR3 in DNA: TGCGCCAGCAATGAACGGGTTGGTGAAAAACTGTTTTTT.

V is TRBV18 and J is TRBJ1-3; no clear D gene. V was clipped by 4 bases and J by 2 bases, with 18 bases between them. Germline CDR1 KGHSH, CDR2 LQKENI. This CDR3 is 17 amino acids long. The CDR3 sequence is CASSRILGDSPGNTIYF. The CDR3 DNA reads TGTGCCAGCTCACGTATCCTCGGGGATTCTCCTGGAAACACCATATATTTT.

This clone was observed a handful of times. The chain is built from TRBV7-2 and TRBJ1-4, with TRBD1 as a possible D gene (5 bases). The CDR3 runs to 15 residues. The V end was cut by 0 bases, the J end by 8 bases, with 13 bases between. Germline V CDR1 and CDR2: SGHTA, FQGNSA. CDR3 sequence (DNA): TGTGCCAGCAGCTTAGCCCGCAGTCGGGACGAAAAACTGTTTTTT. Amino acid sequence: CASSLARSRDEKLFF.

This clone appeared a few times. This sequence joins TRBV18 and TRBJ1-2; D not resolved. This CDR3 comprises 16 residues. CDR1 is KGHSH, CDR2 LQKENI, per germline. With 3 bases removed from V and 0 bases from J, the gap between germline ends came to 14 bases. The CDR3 spells CASSPRIGRTNYGYTF. The CDR3 coding sequence is TGTGCCAGCTCACCGCGAATAGGACGGACTAACTATGGCTACACCTTC. The entire variable domain, with the rest obtained from reference TRBV18 and TRBJ1-2, is as follows: NAGVMQNPRHLVRRRGQEARLRCSPMKGHSHVYWYRQLPEEGLKFMVYLQKENIIDESGMPKERFSAEFPKEGPSILRIQQVVRGDSAAYFCASSPRIGRTNYGYTFGSGTRLTVV.

The CDR3 DNA sequence: TGTGCCAGCAAAAGGGGGGGGACAACCACTGAAGCTTTCTTT. The encoded protein is CASKRGGTTTEAFF. The chain couples TRBV6-6 to TRBJ1-1; D perhaps matches TRBD1 (6 bases). CDR1 and CDR2 from the germline V gene are MNHNY and SVGAGI (reference sequence). The CDR3 consists of 14 residues. V was pared by 7 bases and J by 4 bases, with 16 bases between.

The table lists this clone with a few counts. The rearrangement joins TRBV5-8 to TRBJ2-3; D is uncertain. The length of the CDR3 is 13 residues. CDR1 and CDR2 (germline): SGHTS, YDEGEE. V was trimmed by 0 bases and J by 4 bases, leaving 6 bases between them. CDR3 DNA sequence: TGTGCCAGCAGCTTGGGGGCCCCAGATACGCAGTATTTT. Amino acid sequence: CASSLGAPDTQYF.